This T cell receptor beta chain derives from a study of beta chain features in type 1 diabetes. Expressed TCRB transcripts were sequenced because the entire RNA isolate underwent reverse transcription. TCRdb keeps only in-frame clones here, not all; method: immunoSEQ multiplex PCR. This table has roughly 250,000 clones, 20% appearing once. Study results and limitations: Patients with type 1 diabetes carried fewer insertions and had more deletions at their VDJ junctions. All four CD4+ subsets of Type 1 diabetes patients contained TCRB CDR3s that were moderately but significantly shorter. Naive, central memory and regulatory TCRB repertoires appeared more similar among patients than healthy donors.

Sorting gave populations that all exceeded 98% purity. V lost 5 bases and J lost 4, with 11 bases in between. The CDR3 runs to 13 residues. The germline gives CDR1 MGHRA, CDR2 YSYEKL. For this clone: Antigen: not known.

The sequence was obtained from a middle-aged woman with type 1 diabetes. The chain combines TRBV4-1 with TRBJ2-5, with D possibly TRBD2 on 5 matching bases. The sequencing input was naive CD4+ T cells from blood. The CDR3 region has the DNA TGCGCCAGCAGCGCGCGGGTCGTAGAGACCCAGTACTTC. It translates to CASSARVVETQYF.